This T cell receptor (beta chain) comes out of a study of CD8 T cells in ankylosing spondylitis. General study findings and limits: Relatively scarce in peripheral blood, disease-linked clones were CD8+.

Concerning this clonotype itself: No antigen is known for it.

Each CDR3 protein gets one entry after TCRdb re-called the 5' RACE reads with MiXCR. Of 150,000 to 200,000 distinct CDR3 sequences in the sample, approximately 32% were seen once. The clonotype originates from a male donor with ankylosing spondylitis. The sample consisted of synovial fluid, either unsorted or a sorted T cell fraction (not recorded which).

The CDR3 here is CASSLAGLAVGELFF. CDR3 bases: TGTGCCAGCAGCTTAGCAGGTCTAGCGGTCGGGGAGCTGTTTTTT. V and J are TRBV7-2 and TRBJ2-2; 7 positions agree with TRBD2. The V and J ends lost 0 bases and 7 bases, in that order; junction bases with no gene match: 5. The CDR3 has 15 amino acids. Germline lookup yields CDR1 SGHTA and CDR2 FQGNSA.